This T cell receptor (beta chain) was recovered during a study of cytomegalovirus exposure and HLA in healthy donors. Researchers ran the PCR with 60 Vbeta and 13 Jbeta primers. Only in-frame clones appear in the TCRdb table, and some are missing; sequencing was by immunoSEQ multiplex PCR. The sample has about 150,000 clones; about three quarters are singletons. This TCR derives from a man aged 25 to 45 in good health and CMV-seropositive. The sample consisted of PBMCs.

The CDR3 is CASSLGQNYGYTF. The CDR3 DNA sequence: TGTGCCAGCAGCTTGGGACAGAACTATGGCTACACCTTC. The rearrangement joins TRBV7-9 to TRBJ1-2; 7 bases agree with TRBD1. This CDR3 has 13 amino acids. V dropped 3 bases and J dropped 2; count of bases not matched to a gene: 0. The germline gives CDR1 SEHNR, CDR2 FQNEAQ (reference sequence).